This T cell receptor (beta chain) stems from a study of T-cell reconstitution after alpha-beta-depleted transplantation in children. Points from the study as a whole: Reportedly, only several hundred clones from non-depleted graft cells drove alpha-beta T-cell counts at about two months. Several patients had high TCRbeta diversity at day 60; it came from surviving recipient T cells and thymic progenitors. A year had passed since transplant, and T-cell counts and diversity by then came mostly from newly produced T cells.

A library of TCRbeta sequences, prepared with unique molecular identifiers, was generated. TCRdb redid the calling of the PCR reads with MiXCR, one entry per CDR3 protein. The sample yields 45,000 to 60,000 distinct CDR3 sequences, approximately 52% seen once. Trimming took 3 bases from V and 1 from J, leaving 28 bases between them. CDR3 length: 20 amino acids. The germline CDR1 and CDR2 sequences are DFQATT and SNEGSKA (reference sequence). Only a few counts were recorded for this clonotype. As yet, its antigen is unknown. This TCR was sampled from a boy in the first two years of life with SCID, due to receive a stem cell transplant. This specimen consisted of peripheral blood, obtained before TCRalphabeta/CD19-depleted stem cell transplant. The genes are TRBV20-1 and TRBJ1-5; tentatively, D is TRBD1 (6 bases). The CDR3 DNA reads TGCAGTGCTAGTAACCTGGACACGGGGAGGGGGTATAGGAGCAATCAGCCCCAGCATTTT. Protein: CSASNLDTGRGYRSNQPQHF.